Below are 25 T cell receptor beta chains sequenced from a single sample in a study of regulatory T cells in long-lasting Graves disease. Regarding time point: newly diagnosed GD, antithyroid drugs for less than 3 months. The TCR library was made from RNA extracted from PBMCs. Construction of the TCR beta libraries employed iRepertoire HTBI primers in conjunction with Arm-PCR of CDR3 regions. TCRdb re-called the multiplex PCR reads through MiXCR, storing one row per CDR3 protein. Of about 420,000 distinct CDR3 sequences in the sample, around 15% are singletons; the top ten hold about a quarter. These same data were also listed under a study on T cells in Graves' hyperthyroidism and ophthalmopathy.

The sample consisted of peripheral blood mononuclear cells (PBMCs), taken at new diagnosis, from a patient treated with antithyroid drugs. The source of these receptors is a woman aged 18-29 years with Graves disease.

The J gene is TRBJ2-7, the V gene TRBV30; tentatively, D is TRBD1 (5 bases). The V and J ends lost 7 bases and 0 bases respectively, with 13 bases between them. Germline V gene sequence: CDR1 GTSNPN, CDR2 SVGIG (reference sequence). This CDR3 spans 13 amino acids. The CDR3 here is CALARQSSYEQYF. The CDR3 DNA reads as TGTGCCTTAGCCCGACAGAGCTCCTACGAGCAGTACTTC.

As for this clonotype: A much larger clone sits a single nucleotide away, making a read error possible. J is TRBJ2-3 and V is TRBV6-1; D gene uncertain. V was cut by 6 bases and J by 0 bases, with 16 bases left in between. Germline V CDR1 and CDR2: MNHNS, SASEGT. CDR3 size: 16 residues. Here the CDR3 reads CASSVLTGTSTDTQYF. Here the CDR3 DNA reads TGTGCCAGCAGCGTTCTAACGGGTACTAGCACAGATACGCAGTATTTT.

The V and J genes are TRBV5-6 and TRBJ1-5; D is unresolved. Per the germline V gene, CDR1 is SGHDT and CDR2 is YYEEEE. The CDR3 totals 12 residues. V lost 0 bases and J 6 bases, leaving 4 bases between the germline ends. As DNA, the CDR3 is TGTGCCAGCAGCTTGGGTCCTCAGCCCCAGCATTTT. Residues: CASSLGPQPQHF.

This clonotype was counted a few times. The chain joins TRBV6-1 to TRBJ2-2; 10 bases are a match to TRBD1. In germline, CDR1 is MNHNS, CDR2 SASEGT. J was trimmed by 7 bases and V by 5 bases; bases with no gene match: 7. This CDR3 is 15 amino acids long. CDR3 protein: CASSHDRGPSGELFF. The DNA for the CDR3 is TGTGCCAGCAGTCACGACAGGGGGCCGAGCGGGGAGCTGTTTTTT.

This clonotype was recorded many times. The chain is built from TRBV4-2 and TRBJ2-7, with D perhaps matching TRBD2 (5 bases). The CDR3 is 13 amino acids. The V gene's germline CDR1 is LGHNA and CDR2 YNFKEQ. V was clipped by 4 bases and J by 6 bases, with 13 bases between them. CDR3 DNA sequence: TGTGCCAGCAGCCCTAACCCTAGCCTCGAGCAGTACTTC. The encoded protein is CASSPNPSLEQYF.

The chain links TRBV7-2 to TRBJ2-2, with D perhaps TRBD1 or TRBD2 (5 bases each). Germline lookup yields CDR1 SGHTA and CDR2 FQGNSA. Trimming left V 2 bases short and J 7 bases short, with 14 bases between. The CDR3 loop spans 15 amino acids. Here the CDR3 reads CASSLWGTEVGELFF. The CDR3 DNA is TGTGCCAGCAGCTTATGGGGGACCGAGGTCGGGGAGCTGTTTTTT.

This clonotype was observed at least ten times. V and J are TRBV7-3 and TRBJ2-3, with a possible D match to TRBD1 (7 bases). The V end lost 5 bases, the J end lost 5 bases, and 14 bases lay between the germline ends. CDR3 length: 14 residues. CDR1 and CDR2 (germline): SGHTA, FQGTGA. The CDR3 region is CASSQGQGGDTQYF. The CDR3 coding sequence is TGTGCCAGCAGCCAGGGGCAGGGGGGAGATACGCAGTATTTT.

This clonotype was picked up a small number of times. The chain links TRBV6-2 or TRBV6-3 to TRBJ2-1; D remains unclear. This CDR3 has 13 residues. Germline values: CDR1 MNHEY, CDR2 SVGEGT. The V end lost 0 bases, the J end lost 8 bases, and 8 bases lay between the germline ends. The CDR3 protein is CASSYSIGYEQFF. The CDR3 DNA sequence: TGTGCCAGCAGTTACTCGATAGGGTATGAGCAGTTCTTC.

This sequence joins TRBV15 and TRBJ2-1; D gene ambiguous. The CDR3 spans 14 residues. The germline CDR1 and CDR2 sequences are LNHNV and YYDKDF (reference sequence). The ends were cut back, 1 base at V and 3 bases at J, with 7 bases in the middle. CDR3 in amino acids: CATSRGFLYNEQFF. The CDR3 nucleotides are TGTGCCACCAGCAGAGGCTTCCTCTACAATGAGCAGTTCTTC.

This clonotype was counted ten times or more. The chain combines TRBV12-3 or TRBV12-4 with TRBJ2-1, with 7 positions matching TRBD1. Losses at the gene ends were 3 bases for V and 8 bases for J; bases not matched to a gene: 16. CDR3 length: 17 residues. In DNA, the CDR3 is TGTGCCAGCAGTTTTTGGAACAGGGGCGGACCGTCCGATGAGCAGTTCTTC. Its translation: CASSFWNRGGPSDEQFF.

Many counts were recorded for this clonotype. CDR3 in amino acids: CASSQQGLSYEQYF. CDR3 DNA sequence: TGTGCCAGCAGTCAACAGGGTTTGTCCTACGAGCAGTACTTC. The V gene is TRBV28, the J gene TRBJ2-7; D perhaps matches TRBD1 (6 bases). The ends were cut back, 5 bases at V and 1 base at J, with 12 bases in the middle. Germline loops: CDR1 MDHEN, CDR2 SYDVKM. The CDR3 runs to 14 residues.

This clonotype was observed many times. This chain connects TRBV12-3 or TRBV12-4 to TRBJ1-3; D remains unclear. V lost 6 bases to trimming and J lost 2 bases, with 11 bases between them. CDR3 length: 14 residues. The CDR3 reads CASSKVGAGNTIYF. The CDR3 DNA reads as TGTGCCAGCAGCAAAGTAGGAGCTGGAAACACCATATATTTT.

J is TRBJ2-1 and V is TRBV6-1, with D perhaps TRBD2 (6 bases). The CDR3 loop spans 16 amino acids. The germline V gene encodes CDR1 MNHNS and CDR2 SASEGT. V was cut by 7 bases and J by 4 bases, with 20 bases left in between. The CDR3 nucleotides are TGTGCCAGCACCCCGCGTGAGGTAGCGGTATACAATGAGCAGTTCTTC. Its translation is CASTPREVAVYNEQFF.

This clonotype was observed many times. CDR3 in amino acids: CASSLKFGEQFF. For the CDR3, the DNA is TGTGCCAGCAGTCTAAAGTTTGGTGAGCAGTTCTTC. The V gene is TRBV28, the J gene TRBJ2-1; D is unclear. This CDR3 has 12 amino acids. CDR1 is MDHEN, CDR2 SYDVKM, per germline. The V end was cut by 5 bases, the J end by 9 bases, with 11 bases between.

In its sample, this clonotype was seen many times. The CDR3 nucleotides read TGCAGTGCTAGAGACCTAATACGAATCTACGAGCAGTACTTC. Translated, it gives CSARDLIRIYEQYF. This chain uses TRBV20-1 with TRBJ2-7; no firm D call. This CDR3 is 14 amino acids long. Between the trimmed V and J ends, which lost 0 bases and 3 bases, there was a span of 12 bases. Germline values: CDR1 DFQATT, CDR2 SNEGSKA (reference sequence).

This clonotype was found many times. The V gene is TRBV18, the J gene TRBJ1-2; D perhaps matches TRBD1 (5 bases). The CDR3 has 13 amino acids. The V end was cut by 8 bases, the J end by 2 bases, with 12 bases between. From germline, CDR1 is KGHSH and CDR2 LQKENI. This CDR3 reads CASSPQGNYGYTF. In DNA, the CDR3 is TGTGCCAGCAGTCCCCAGGGCAACTATGGCTACACCTTC.

Concerning this clonotype itself: This clone may be a read error of a much larger clone one base away. The chain uses TRBV30 and TRBJ1-2; D remains ambiguous. The CDR3 runs to 12 residues. The ends were cut back, 4 bases at V and 4 bases at J, with 10 bases in the middle. Germline CDR1 is GTSNPN and CDR2 is SVGIG (reference sequence). CDR3 sequence: CAWTTWSYGYTF. The CDR3 bases are TGTGCCTGGACGACATGGAGCTATGGCTACACCTTC.

This clonotype was seen ten or more times. This rearrangement joins TRBV11-2 to TRBJ2-1, with D possibly TRBD1 on 7 matching bases. The CDR3 spans 17 residues. Germline assignment: CDR1 SGHAT and CDR2 FQNNGV. The V gene lost 0 bases and the J gene lost 7 bases, with 19 bases spanning the gap. The CDR3 DNA sequence: TGTGCCAGCAGCTTAGATCGGGGGACAGTCTTACGTAATGAGCAGTTCTTC. Translation: CASSLDRGTVLRNEQFF.

The chain carries TRBV29-1 and TRBJ2-7; D gene ambiguous. The germline V gene has CDR1 SQVTM and CDR2 ANQGSEA. This CDR3 contains 12 residues. The V and J ends lost 7 bases and 7 bases respectively, with 17 bases between them. CDR3 residues: CSANDIGQEQYF. The CDR3 bases are TGCAGCGCCAACGACATTGGTCAGGAGCAGTACTTC.

This clonotype was recorded at least ten times. The chain couples TRBV7-3 to TRBJ2-1, with D unresolved. There are 17 residues in the CDR3. With 5 bases removed from V and 0 bases from J, the gap between germline ends came to 17 bases. Germline-derived CDR1 and CDR2 are SGHTA and FQGTGA. This chain's CDR3 is CASSPRGPASSYNEQFF. The CDR3 nucleotides read TGTGCCAGCAGCCCACGTGGTCCTGCGAGCTCCTACAATGAGCAGTTCTTC. Based on the CDR3 plus reference TRBV7-3 and TRBJ2-1, the full variable domain is GAGVSQTPSNKVTEKGKYVELRCDPISGHTALYWYRQSLGQGPEFLIYFQGTGAADDSGLPNDRFFAVRPEGSVSTLKIQRTERGDSAVYLCASSPRGPASSYNEQFFGPGTRLTVL.

The chain combines TRBV19 with TRBJ2-7; 7 nucleotides agree with TRBD1. The CDR3 totals 14 residues. V lost 7 bases, J lost 7 bases, and 13 bases stayed unmatched. CDR1 and CDR2 (germline): LNHDA, SQIVND (reference sequence). In DNA form, the CDR3 reads TGTGCCAGTAACCCGGGACAGCAGGGGAATGAGCAGTACTTC. Amino acid sequence: CASNPGQQGNEQYF.

The gene calls are TRBV9 and TRBJ2-1; D possibly corresponds to TRBD2 (6 bases). CDR1 SGDLS and CDR2 YYNGEE come from the germline V gene. The CDR3 consists of 13 residues. The ends were cut back, 3 bases at V and 12 bases at J, with 16 bases in the middle. CDR3 sequence: CASSAGGLPGQFF. CDR3 DNA sequence: TGTGCCAGCAGCGCCGGGGGACTTCCAGGGCAGTTCTTC.

This clonotype was recorded at least ten times. This chain joins TRBV29-1 and TRBJ2-3; D is perhaps TRBD2 (5 bases). V was pared by 2 bases and J by 0 bases, with 9 bases between. CDR3 length: 14 residues. Germline-derived CDR1 and CDR2 are SQVTM and ANQGSEA. For the CDR3, the DNA is TGCAGCGTTGAACGAGGGATTAGCACAGATACGCAGTATTTT. Amino acids: CSVERGISTDTQYF.

The rearrangement uses TRBV29-1 and TRBJ1-2; D gene unclear. The length of the CDR3 is 11 residues. V lost 6 bases and J lost 1, with 6 bases in between. Germline loops: CDR1 SQVTM, CDR2 ANQGSEA. The CDR3 sequence: CSVQINYGYTF. In nucleotides, the CDR3 is TGCAGCGTACAGATTAACTATGGCTACACCTTC.

This clonotype was found many times. The chain has TRBV5-5 and TRBJ2-1, with 9 bases aligning to TRBD2. Germline V lookup: CDR1 SGHKS, CDR2 YYEKEE (reference sequence). The CDR3 runs 16 residues. V lost 0 bases and J lost 8; bases outside the gene matches: 9. Here the CDR3 reads CASSLVAGVEIDEQFF. The CDR3 DNA follows: TGTGCCAGCAGCTTGGTAGCGGGAGTCGAAATTGATGAGCAGTTCTTC.